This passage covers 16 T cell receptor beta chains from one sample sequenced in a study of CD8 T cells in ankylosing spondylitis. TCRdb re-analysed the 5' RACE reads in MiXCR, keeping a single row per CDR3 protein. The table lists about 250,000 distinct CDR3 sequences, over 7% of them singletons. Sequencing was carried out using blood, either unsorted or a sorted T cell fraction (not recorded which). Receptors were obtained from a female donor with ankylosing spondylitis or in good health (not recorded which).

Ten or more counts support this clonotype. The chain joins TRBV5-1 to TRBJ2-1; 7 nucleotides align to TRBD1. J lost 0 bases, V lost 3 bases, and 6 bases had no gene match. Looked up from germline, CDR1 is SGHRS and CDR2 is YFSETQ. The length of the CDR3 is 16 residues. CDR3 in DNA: TGCGCCAGCAGCTGGCTCCGGGACAGCTCCTACAATGAGCAGTTCTTC. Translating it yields CASSWLRDSSYNEQFF.

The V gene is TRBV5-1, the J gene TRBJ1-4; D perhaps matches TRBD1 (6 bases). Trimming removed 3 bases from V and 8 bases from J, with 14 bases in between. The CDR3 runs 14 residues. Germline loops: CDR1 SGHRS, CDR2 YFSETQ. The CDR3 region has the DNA TGCGCCAGCAGCTCGACAGGAAGGGGGGAAAAACTGTTTTTT. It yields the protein CASSSTGRGEKLFF.

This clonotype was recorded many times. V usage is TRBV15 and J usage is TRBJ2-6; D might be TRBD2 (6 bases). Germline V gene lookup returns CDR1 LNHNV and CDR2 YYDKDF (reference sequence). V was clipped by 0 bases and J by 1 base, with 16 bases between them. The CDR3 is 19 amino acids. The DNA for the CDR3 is TGTGCCACCAGCAGAGATTTGACTAGACCCTTTTCTGGGGCCAACGTCCTGACTTTC. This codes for CATSRDLTRPFSGANVLTF. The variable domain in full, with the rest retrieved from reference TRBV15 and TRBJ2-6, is DAMVIQNPRYQVTQFGKPVTLSCSQTLNHNVMYWYQQKSSQAPKLLFHYYDKDFNNEADTPDNFQSRRPNTSFCFLDIRSPGLGDTAMYLCATSRDLTRPFSGANVLTFGAGSRLTVL.

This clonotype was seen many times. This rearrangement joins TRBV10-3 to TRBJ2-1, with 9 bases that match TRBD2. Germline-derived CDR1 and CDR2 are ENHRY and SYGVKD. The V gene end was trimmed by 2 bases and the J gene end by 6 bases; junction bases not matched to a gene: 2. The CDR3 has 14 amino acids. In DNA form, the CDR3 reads TGTGCCATCAGTGAGGCGGGAGGGCCCAATGAGCAGTTCTTC. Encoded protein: CAISEAGGPNEQFF.

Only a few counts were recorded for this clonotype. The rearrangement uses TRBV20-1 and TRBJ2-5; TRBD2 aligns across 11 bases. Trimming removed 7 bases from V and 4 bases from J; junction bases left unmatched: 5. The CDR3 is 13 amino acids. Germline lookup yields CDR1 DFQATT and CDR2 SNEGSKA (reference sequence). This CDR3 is CSVPGTSGETQYF. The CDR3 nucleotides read TGCAGTGTCCCCGGGACTAGCGGAGAGACCCAGTACTTC.

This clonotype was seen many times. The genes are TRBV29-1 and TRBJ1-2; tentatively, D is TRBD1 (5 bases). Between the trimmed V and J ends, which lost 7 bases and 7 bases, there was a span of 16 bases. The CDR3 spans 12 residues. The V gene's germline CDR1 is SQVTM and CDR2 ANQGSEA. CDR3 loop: CSASTDGGGYTF. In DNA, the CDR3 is TGCAGCGCTTCAACCGATGGGGGTGGCTACACCTTC.

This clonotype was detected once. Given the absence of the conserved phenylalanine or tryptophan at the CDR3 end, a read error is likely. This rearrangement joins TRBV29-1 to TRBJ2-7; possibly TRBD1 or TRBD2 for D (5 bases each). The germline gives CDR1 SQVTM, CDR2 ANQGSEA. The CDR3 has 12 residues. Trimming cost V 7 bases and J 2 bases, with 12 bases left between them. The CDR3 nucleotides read TGCAGCGCCCGGGACGGAGCCTACGAGCAGTACTCC. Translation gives CSARDGAYEQYS.

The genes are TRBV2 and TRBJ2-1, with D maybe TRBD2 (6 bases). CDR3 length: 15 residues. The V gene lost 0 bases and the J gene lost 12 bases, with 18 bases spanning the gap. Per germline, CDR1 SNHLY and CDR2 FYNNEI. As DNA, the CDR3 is TGTGCCAGCAGTGAAGCGTTCAGGAGGCGGGAAGGGCAGTTCTTC. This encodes CASSEAFRRREGQFF.

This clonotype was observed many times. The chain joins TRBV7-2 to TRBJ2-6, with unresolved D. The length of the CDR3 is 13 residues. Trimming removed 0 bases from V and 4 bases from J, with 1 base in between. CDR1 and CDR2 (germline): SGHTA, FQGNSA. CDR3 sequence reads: CASSLAGANVLTF. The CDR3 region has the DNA TGTGCCAGCAGCTTAGCCGGGGCCAACGTCCTGACTTTC.

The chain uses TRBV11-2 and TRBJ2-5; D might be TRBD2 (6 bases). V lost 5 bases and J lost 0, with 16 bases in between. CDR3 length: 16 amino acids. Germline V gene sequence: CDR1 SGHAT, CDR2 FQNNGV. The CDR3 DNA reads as TGTGCCAGCAGCATCCCCTCGGGAGCGAACCAAGAGACCCAGTACTTC. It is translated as CASSIPSGANQETQYF.

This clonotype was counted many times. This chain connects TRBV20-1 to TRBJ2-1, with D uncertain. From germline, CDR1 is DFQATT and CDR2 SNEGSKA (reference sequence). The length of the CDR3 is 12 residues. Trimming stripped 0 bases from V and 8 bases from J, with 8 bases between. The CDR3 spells CSARDLIDEQFF. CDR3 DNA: TGCAGTGCTAGAGATTTGATTGATGAGCAGTTCTTC.

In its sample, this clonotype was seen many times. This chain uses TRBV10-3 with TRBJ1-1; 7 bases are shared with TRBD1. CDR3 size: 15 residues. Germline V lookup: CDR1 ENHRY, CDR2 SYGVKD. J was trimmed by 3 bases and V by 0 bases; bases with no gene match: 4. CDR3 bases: TGTGCCATCAGTGAGTCGGGGCAGGGGGACACTGAAGCTTTCTTT. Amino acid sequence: CAISESGQGDTEAFF.

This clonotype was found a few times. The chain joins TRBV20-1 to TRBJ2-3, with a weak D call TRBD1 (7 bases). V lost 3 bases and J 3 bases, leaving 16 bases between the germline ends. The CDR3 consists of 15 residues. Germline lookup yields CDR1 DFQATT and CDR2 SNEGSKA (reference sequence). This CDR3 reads CSARAQTGRTDTQYF. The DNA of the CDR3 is TGCAGTGCTAGGGCGCAGACAGGGAGGACAGATACGCAGTATTTT.

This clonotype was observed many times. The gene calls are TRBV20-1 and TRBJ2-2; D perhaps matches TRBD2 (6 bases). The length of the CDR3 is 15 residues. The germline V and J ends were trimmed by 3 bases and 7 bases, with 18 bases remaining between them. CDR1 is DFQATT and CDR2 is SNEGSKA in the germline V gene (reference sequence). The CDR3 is CSASPGAEVIGELFF. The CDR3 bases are TGCAGTGCTAGTCCGGGAGCGGAGGTTATCGGGGAGCTGTTTTTT.

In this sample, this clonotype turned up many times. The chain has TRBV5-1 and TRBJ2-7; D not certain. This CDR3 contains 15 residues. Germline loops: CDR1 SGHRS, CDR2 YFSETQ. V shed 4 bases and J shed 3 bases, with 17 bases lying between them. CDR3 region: CASSPRRSLRYEQYF. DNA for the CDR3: TGCGCCAGCAGCCCCAGAAGGAGTCTCCGCTACGAGCAGTACTTC.

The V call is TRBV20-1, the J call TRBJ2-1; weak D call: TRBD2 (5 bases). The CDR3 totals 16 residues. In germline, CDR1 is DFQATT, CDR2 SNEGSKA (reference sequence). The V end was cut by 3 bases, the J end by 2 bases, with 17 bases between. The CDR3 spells CSARSHDCGPYNEQFF. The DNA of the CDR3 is TGCAGTGCTAGGTCTCATGATTGCGGGCCCTACAATGAGCAGTTCTTC.